These 24 T cell receptor beta chains were sequenced from one sample in a study of T cell clonality in common variable immunodeficiency. Using immunoSEQ multiplex PCR, the repertoire was profiled, and TCRdb retains in-frame clones only, with some absent. This repertoire holds about 52,000 clones, and none appear only once. Sequenced: peripheral blood mononuclear cells. Every receptor here comes from a person aged 18-70 years in good health.

Ten or more counts support this clone. The read ends 3 residues before the CDR3 terminus; that terminus is restored from the germline J gene. The chain employs TRBV7-3 and TRBJ2-1; TRBD2 aligns across 14 bases. Germline V gene data show CDR1 as SGHTA and CDR2 as FQGTGA. This CDR3 region has 16 residues. J was trimmed by 8 bases and V by 5 bases; bases with no gene match: 8. The sequenced CDR3 bases are TGTGCCAGCAGCCCGGGGACTAGCGGGAGTAGTGATGAG. Protein product: CASSPGTSGSSDE. The CDR3 in its entirety is CASSPGTSGSSDEQFF.

This clone was found many times. The same CDR3 also results from other DNA sequences found in this sample. CDR3 bases read: TGCGCCAGCACTTGGACAGGGGGCTCCACCGGGGAG. Amino acids: CASTWTGGSTGE. The full CDR3 protein is CASTWTGGSTGELFF. V gene TRBV5-1 combines with J gene TRBJ2-2; 11 bases map to TRBD1. The CDR3 is cut off 3 residues early in the read; its end comes from the germline J gene. Trimming cost V 6 bases and J 4 bases; bases outside gene matches: 5. This CDR3 spans 15 amino acids. Germline CDR1 reads SGHRS; CDR2 reads YFSETQ.

In its sample, this clone was seen many times. The read terminates 3 residues ahead of where the CDR3 ends, so the germline J gene completes it. The V gene is TRBV29-1, the J gene TRBJ2-2, with 9 bases lining up with TRBD2. Germline lookup yields CDR1 SQVTM and CDR2 ANQGSEA. This CDR3 region has 16 residues. CDR3 bases read: TGCAGCGTTTATGAGGGAGCGGGGGGAACTAATGAAAAG. Its translation is CSVYEGAGGTNEK. The whole CDR3 sequence reads CSVYEGAGGTNEKLFF.

This clone has at least ten counts. CDR3 DNA (partial): TGTGCCAGTAGTATCTTACAGGGGATCAGAGGAGGC. The encoded protein is CASSILQGIRGG. In full, the CDR3 reads CASSILQGIRGGYTF. The chain employs TRBV19 and TRBJ1-2; 7 bases agree with TRBD1. The read halts 3 residues ahead of the CDR3 end, with the missing end drawn from the germline J gene. The germline V gene has CDR1 LNHDA and CDR2 SQIVND (reference sequence). The CDR3 extends over 15 amino acids.

This clone was picked up many times. The sequenced fragment ends 3 residues before the CDR3 boundary, so the rest is inferred from the germline J gene. V is TRBV23-1 and J is TRBJ2-1, with TRBD1 matching over 7 bases. TRBV23-1 is assigned to the ORF class and has an uncertain function. The CDR3 is made up of 17 amino acids. V dropped 3 bases and J dropped 0; count of bases not matched to a gene: 8. The CDR3 spells CASSQGDSGSSYNEQFF. CDR3 DNA (partial): TGCGCCAGCAGTCAGGGGGACAGTGGGAGCTCCTACAATGAG.

For this clone: The missing CDR3 end, 3 residues past where the read stops, is filled in from the germline J gene. V gene TRBV2 combines with J gene TRBJ2-3; 9 positions agree with TRBD2. CDR1 is SNHLY, CDR2 FYNNEI, per germline. This CDR3 comprises 14 residues. V shed 7 bases, J shed 1 base, and the junction held 3 bases outside the gene matches. The sequenced CDR3 bases are TGTGCCAGCAATCGACTAGCGGGCACAGATACG. Its translation: CASNRLAGTDT. The full CDR3 sequence reads CASNRLAGTDTQYF.

This clone was recorded at least ten times. The sequence runs out 3 residues before the end of the CDR3; the remainder is reconstructed from the germline J gene. The chain links TRBV6-2 or TRBV6-3 to TRBJ2-1, with 10 positions matching TRBD2. CDR1 MNHEY and CDR2 SVGEGT come from the germline V gene. With V trimmed by 2 bases and J by 7 bases, 2 bases remained unmatched. The CDR3 extends over 14 amino acids. Partial CDR3 DNA: TGTGCCAGCAGTTACGAGACTAGCGGGAATGAG. Protein product: CASSYETSGNE. In full, the CDR3 reads CASSYETSGNEQFF.

This clone was seen many times. The read ends 3 residues early relative to the CDR3; the germline J gene fills the gap. V usage is TRBV19 and J usage is TRBJ1-2; 7 nucleotides align to TRBD1. V gave up 3 bases and J gave up 0 bases; unmatched junction bases: 4. CDR3 length: 15 amino acids. Germline V lookup: CDR1 LNHDA, CDR2 SQIVND (reference sequence). The CDR3 loop reads CASSIAGQPNYGYTF. The covered CDR3 bases are TGTGCCAGTAGTATCGCGGGACAGCCTAACTATGGC.

This clone was seen ten or more times. CDR3 residues: CASSLDLAYEQYF. The part of the CDR3 DNA that was read is TGTGCCAGCAGCTTGGACTTGGCCTACGAG. The J gene is TRBJ2-7, the V gene TRBV5-5; D gene unclear. Sequencing ends 3 residues short of the CDR3 end; the germline J gene provides the rest. Trimming pared 0 bases from V and 2 bases from J, leaving 6 bases between. The CDR3 runs 13 residues. The germline CDR1 and CDR2 sequences are SGHKS and YYEKEE (reference sequence).

As regards this clone: The read terminates 3 residues ahead of where the CDR3 ends, so the germline J gene completes it. V and J are TRBV7-2 and TRBJ2-2, with D maybe TRBD1 (5 bases). Per germline, CDR1 SGHTA and CDR2 FQGNSA. The length of the CDR3 is 13 residues. CDR3 bases read: TGTGCCAGCAGCTTAGAGGGGAATGAAAAG. Translation gives CASSLEGNEK. The full CDR3 reads CASSLEGNEKLFF.

In this sample, this clone turned up many times. From the germline J gene comes the end of the CDR3, since the read stops 3 residues before it. The chain carries TRBV4-1 and TRBJ2-2; tentative D call: TRBD1 (5 bases). The CDR3 runs to 16 residues. Germline assignment: CDR1 MGHRA and CDR2 YSYEKL. CDR3 DNA (partial): TGCGCCAGCAGCCAAGATGATTCCTCTGGGGCCAACGTG. This encodes CASSQDDSSGANV. The whole CDR3 sequence reads CASSQDDSSGANVLFF.

The sample holds many counts of this clone. The missing CDR3 end, 3 residues past where the read stops, is filled in from the germline J gene. The rearrangement uses TRBV6-2 or TRBV6-3 and TRBJ2-5; 7 nucleotides align to TRBD2. Germline CDR1 reads MNHEY; CDR2 reads SVGEGT. Trimming cost V 8 bases and J 1 base; bases outside gene matches: 10. This CDR3 has 15 amino acids. The chain's CDR3 is CASCLPGGVQETQYF. The CDR3 DNA, read in part, is TGTGCCAGCTGCCTGCCGGGGGGAGTCCAAGAGACC.

There are many counts of this clone. From the germline J gene comes the end of the CDR3, since the read stops 3 residues before it. V is TRBV6-1 and J is TRBJ2-2, with D possibly TRBD2 on 6 matching bases. CDR1 is MNHNS, CDR2 SASEGT, per germline. The germline V and J ends were trimmed by 4 bases and 4 bases, with 10 bases remaining between them. The CDR3 loop spans 14 amino acids. The sequenced CDR3 bases are TGTGCCAGCAGTGTCCAAGCGGGCACCGGGGAG. Encoded protein: CASSVQAGTGE. The full CDR3 protein reads CASSVQAGTGELFF.

This clone was observed a few times. Read data end 3 residues before the CDR3 end; the end is taken from the germline J gene. The chain links TRBV25-1 to TRBJ1-4; TRBD1 is a possible D gene (6 bases). Trimming left V 2 bases short and J 2 bases short, with 21 bases between. Looked up from germline, CDR1 is MGHDK and CDR2 is SYGVNS. The CDR3 runs to 19 residues. Incomplete CDR3 DNA: TGTGCCAGCAGTGAAGGCTGGGACACAAAGACTTGGACTAATGAAAAA. This encodes CASSEGWDTKTWTNEK. The complete CDR3 reads CASSEGWDTKTWTNEKLFF. The whole variable domain, remainder taken from reference TRBV25-1 and TRBJ1-4, is EADIYQTPRYLVIGTGKKITLECSQTMGHDKMYWYQQDPGMELHLIHYSYGVNSTEKGDLSSESTVSRIRTEHFPLTLESARPSHTSQYLCASSEGWDTKTWTNEKLFFGSGTQLSVL.

Regarding this clone: The missing CDR3 end, 3 residues past where the read stops, is filled in from the germline J gene. The V and J genes are TRBV7-2 and TRBJ2-4; D perhaps matches TRBD1 (6 bases). The germline V gene encodes CDR1 SGHTA and CDR2 FQGNSA. CDR3 length: 13 residues. The CDR3 here is CASSSEGLGGQYF. Partial CDR3 DNA: TGTGCCAGCAGCTCCGAGGGGCTAGGGGGT.

This clone was counted at least ten times. The missing CDR3 end, 3 residues past where the read stops, is filled in from the germline J gene. The rearrangement uses TRBV11-2 and TRBJ2-3, with TRBD1 matching over 8 bases. The V segment lost 4 bases and the J segment 6 bases; nucleotides outside the gene matches: 6. The germline gives CDR1 SGHAT, CDR2 FQNNGV. CDR3 length: 14 residues. CDR3 residues: CASSSDRVVDTQYF. Incomplete CDR3 DNA: TGTGCCAGCAGCTCGGACAGGGTCGTGGATACG.

This clone was found many times. With the read ending 3 residues before the CDR3 end, the germline J gene is used to fill in that end. The chain employs TRBV7-2 and TRBJ1-2; D is perhaps TRBD1 (5 bases). Trimming took 2 bases from V and 3 from J, leaving 10 bases between them. The CDR3 covers 14 residues. Germline V CDR1 and CDR2: SGHTA, FQGNSA. CDR3 sequence: CASSLQGAYYGYTF. CDR3 bases read: TGTGCCAGCAGCTTACAGGGAGCGTACTATGGC. The full variable domain, its missing parts supplied by reference TRBV7-2 and TRBJ1-2, is GAGVSQSPSNKVTEKGKDVELRCDPISGHTALYWYRQSLGQGLEFLIYFQGNSAPDKSGLPSDRFSAERTGGSVSTLTIQRTQQEDSAVYLCASSLQGAYYGYTFGSGTRLTVV.

Regarding this clone: From the germline J gene comes the end of the CDR3, since the read stops 3 residues before it. This rearrangement joins TRBV2 to TRBJ2-5; 14 bases are shared with TRBD2. The CDR3 is 19 residues long. V was clipped by 5 bases and J by 5 bases; unmatched bases: 16. Germline V lookup: CDR1 SNHLY, CDR2 FYNNEI. CDR3 sequence: CASSTPGLAGGPRGETQYF. CDR3 DNA (partial): TGTGCCAGCAGTACCCCCGGACTAGCGGGGGGCCCTCGGGGTGAGACC.

In its sample, this clone was seen many times. Germline and junction disagree at one end, which may indicate a read error. The read ends 3 residues before the CDR3 terminus; that terminus is restored from the germline J gene. The rearrangement joins TRBV4-2 to TRBJ1-2; weak D call: TRBD1 (6 bases). There are 16 residues in the CDR3. Germline values: CDR1 LGHNA, CDR2 YNFKEQ. Here the CDR3 reads CASSQDLTGITYGYTF. Incomplete CDR3 DNA: TGCGCCAGCAGCCAAGACCTCACAGGGATTACTTATGGC.

The sample holds a few counts of this clone. Read coverage stops 3 residues before the CDR3 terminus; the germline J gene supplies the remainder. The V gene is TRBV2, the J gene TRBJ2-1; D might be TRBD1 (5 bases). V lost 5 bases and J 7 bases, leaving 15 bases between the germline ends. From germline, CDR1 is SNHLY and CDR2 FYNNEI. The CDR3 is 14 residues long. CDR3 DNA, as far as it was read: TGTGCCAGCAGTAAGGGGATATTGGAAAATGAG. Protein sequence: CASSKGILENE. Given in full, the CDR3 is CASSKGILENEQFF.

This clone was counted ten times or more. The CDR3 end falls 3 residues outside the read, so it is completed with the germline J gene. The rearrangement links TRBV19 to TRBJ1-5; D may be TRBD1 (5 bases). V was clipped by 4 bases and J by 5 bases, with 12 bases between them. This CDR3 has 14 amino acids. Germline lookup yields CDR1 LNHDA and CDR2 SQIVND (reference sequence). Incomplete CDR3 DNA: TGTGCCAGTAGTACTGTGGGGGGGGATCAGCCC. Translation gives CASSTVGGDQP. The complete CDR3 reads CASSTVGGDQPQHF.

At least ten counts were recorded for this clone. Coverage ceases 3 residues before the CDR3 finishes, and the germline J gene fills in the end. This chain uses TRBV7-8 with TRBJ2-2; TRBD1 is a possible D gene (6 bases). This CDR3 is 17 amino acids long. Germline V gene data show CDR1 as SGHVS and CDR2 as FQNEAQ. V lost 5 bases and J lost 4, with 20 bases in between. Incomplete CDR3 DNA: TGTGCCAGCAGCCCCGGATGGGAAACGACAGGCACCGGGGAG. Protein product: CASSPGWETTGTGE. The entire CDR3 protein is CASSPGWETTGTGELFF.

This clone was seen a few times. The read falls 3 residues short of the CDR3 end, and the missing part is taken from the germline J gene. V usage is TRBV7-8 and J usage is TRBJ2-3, with a possible D match to TRBD2 (6 bases). Germline CDR1 is SGHVS and CDR2 is FQNEAQ. The CDR3 extends over 17 amino acids. Incomplete CDR3 DNA: TGTGCCAGCAGCCCTAGGGTTGGCGGGGCCCTTTTTGAGACG. It is translated as CASSPRVGGALFET. The full CDR3 is CASSPRVGGALFETQYF.

As to this clone: With the read ending 3 residues before the CDR3 end, the germline J gene is used to fill in that end. The chain uses TRBV7-9 and TRBJ2-1; TRBD1 agrees at 9 bases. CDR3 length equals 15 residues. The germline V gene encodes CDR1 SEHNR and CDR2 FQNEAQ (reference sequence). Trimming took 5 bases from V and 9 from J; bases not matched to a gene: 11. Here the CDR3 reads CASSHQSPGQGEQFF. Partial CDR3 DNA: TGTGCCAGCAGCCACCAAAGCCCGGGACAGGGTGAG.